One sample yielded the 4 T cell receptor beta chains listed below, sequenced in a study of T cells after yellow fever vaccination. A single record per CDR3 protein comes from TCRdb applying MiXCR to the 5' RACE reads. Here the sample spans 400,000 or so distinct CDR3 sequences, 18% being singletons. The sequencing used PBMCs, collected before the yellow fever booster vaccination. The receptors stem from a young man who received the YFV17D yellow fever vaccine.

Only a few counts were recorded for this clonotype. The J gene is TRBJ2-5, the V gene TRBV4-3, with TRBD2 matching over 7 bases. The CDR3 spans 15 residues. Trimming removed 1 base from V and 2 bases from J; junction bases left unmatched: 4. Germline values: CDR1 LGHNA, CDR2 YSLEER. This CDR3 is CASSQGRAGQETQYF. In DNA, the CDR3 is TGCGCCAGCAGCCAAGGGCGAGCGGGGCAAGAGACCCAGTACTTC.

The chain couples TRBV4-1 to TRBJ1-2; unclear D gene. Trimming took off 6 bases at V and 0 bases at J, with 11 bases between the two ends. Germline lookup yields CDR1 MGHRA and CDR2 YSYEKL. The CDR3 totals 14 residues. The CDR3 spells CASRTDGANYGYTF. The CDR3 nucleotides are TGCGCCAGCAGGACGGACGGAGCTAACTATGGCTACACCTTC.

This clonotype has only a few counts. The chain links TRBV4-2 to TRBJ2-3, with 10 bases lining up with TRBD2. The CDR3 sequence is 17 residues long. J gave up 5 bases and V 1 base, and 9 bases lay outside the gene matches. CDR1 and CDR2 (germline): LGHNA, YNFKEQ. CDR3 DNA: TGTGCCAGCAGCCAAGCGGCCAGCGGGGGGGCCGGAGATACGCAGTATTTT. Translated: CASSQAASGGAGDTQYF.

This clonotype was observed a handful of times. This chain connects TRBV5-1 to TRBJ2-7; 8 bases are a match to TRBD1. Per germline, CDR1 SGHRS and CDR2 YFSETQ. The J segment lost 6 bases and the V segment lost 5 bases, leaving 10 bases of the junction unmatched. This CDR3 region has 14 residues. The CDR3 loop is CASSDIQGATEQYF. In DNA, the CDR3 is TGCGCCAGCAGTGATATTCAGGGGGCTACCGAGCAGTACTTC.